The present entry profiles one T cell receptor (beta chain) with its context. As yet, its antigen is unknown. The method was immunoSEQ multiplex PCR; TCRdb's version includes in-frame clones alone and lacks a portion of them. The sample consists of about 2.3 million clones, 85% to 95% of them appearing once. The CDR3 is made up of 15 amino acids. Germline values: CDR1 SGHNT, CDR2 YENEEA. The V segment lost 5 bases and the J segment 5 bases; nucleotides outside the gene matches: 8. The source of the sample is a study of shared clonotypes between healthy human individuals. The study, taken as a whole, reports: Measured sharing among donors was expected to vary with sequencing depth. Shared across a few donors were about 4.8% of the naive CD4 clonotypes.

This rearrangement joins TRBV11-3 to TRBJ2-2, with 7 bases matching TRBD2. The sequence was obtained from a man aged 18 to 29 in good health. Some clones in this sample may be carry-over from other donors' samples. Sequencing input: naive CD4+ T cells from PBMCs. Subset indicated: CD45RA+ positively selected. As DNA, the CDR3 is TGTGCCAGCAGCCCCGGACTAGGGTGGACCGGGGAGCTGTTTTTT. Translation: CASSPGLGWTGELFF.